This TCR beta chain was captured in a study of blood T cell repertoires in COVID-19. The overall study: The United States, Italy and Spain provided the acute and convalescent COVID-19 samples.

The sample holds one count of this clone. Methods used by the authors: How many nucleated cells were present was estimated from reference gene primer amplification. Method: immunoSEQ multiplex PCR; TCRdb's copy keeps in-frame clones and lacks some. For V, J and clone size, that table is used; D and trimming come from the DNA. The table has approximately 61,000 clones, 65% to 80% seen once. V lost 2 bases and J lost 8; bases outside the gene matches: 9. The CDR3 sequence is 15 residues long. Looked up from germline, CDR1 is LGHDT and CDR2 is YNNKEL (reference sequence). The sequence was obtained from a woman in her seventies with acute or convalescent COVID-19. The chain joins TRBV3-1 (or the pseudogene TRBV3-2) to TRBJ1-2; 9 bases match TRBD1. Input material: peripheral blood. The CDR3 DNA is TGTGCCAGCAGCCAAACGACGGGACAGGGCGGAGGCTACACCTTC. Its protein product is CASSQTTGQGGGYTF.